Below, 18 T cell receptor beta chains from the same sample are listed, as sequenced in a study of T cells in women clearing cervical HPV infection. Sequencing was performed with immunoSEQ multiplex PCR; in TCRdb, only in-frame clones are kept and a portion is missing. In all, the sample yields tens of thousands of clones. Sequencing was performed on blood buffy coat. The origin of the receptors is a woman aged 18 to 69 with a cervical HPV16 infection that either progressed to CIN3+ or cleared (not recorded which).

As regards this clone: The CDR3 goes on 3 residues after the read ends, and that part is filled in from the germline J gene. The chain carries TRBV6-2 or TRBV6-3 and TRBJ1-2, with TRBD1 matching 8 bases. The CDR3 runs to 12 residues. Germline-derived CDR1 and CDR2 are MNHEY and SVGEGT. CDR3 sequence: CASSRRGRDYTF. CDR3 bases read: TGTGCCAGCAGTCGCAGGGGGCGCGAC.

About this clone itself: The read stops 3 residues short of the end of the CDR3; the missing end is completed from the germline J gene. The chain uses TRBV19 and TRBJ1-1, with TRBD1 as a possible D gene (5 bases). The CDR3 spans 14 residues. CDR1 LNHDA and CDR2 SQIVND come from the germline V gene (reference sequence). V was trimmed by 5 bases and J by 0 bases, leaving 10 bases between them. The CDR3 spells CASSADRLNTEAFF. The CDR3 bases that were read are TGTGCCAGTAGTGCCGACAGATTGAACACTGAA.

CDR3 amino acids: CASGTGQAGANVLTF. Incomplete CDR3 DNA: TGTGCCAGCGGGACAGGGCAGGCTGGGGCCAACGTC. The chain joins TRBV2 to TRBJ2-6, with 9 positions matching TRBD1. The read ends 3 residues shy of where the CDR3 ends; the end is completed using the germline J gene. The CDR3 runs 15 residues. V was pared by 8 bases and J by 2 bases, with 4 bases of the junction left unmatched. The germline CDR1 and CDR2 sequences are SNHLY and FYNNEI.

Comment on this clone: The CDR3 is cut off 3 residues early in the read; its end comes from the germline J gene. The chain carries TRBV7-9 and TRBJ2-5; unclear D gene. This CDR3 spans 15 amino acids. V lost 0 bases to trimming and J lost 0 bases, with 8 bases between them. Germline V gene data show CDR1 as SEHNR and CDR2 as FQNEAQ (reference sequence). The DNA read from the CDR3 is TGTGCCAGCAGCTTAGCGGGCCAGTACCAAGAGACC. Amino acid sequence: CASSLAGQYQET. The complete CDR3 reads CASSLAGQYQETQYF. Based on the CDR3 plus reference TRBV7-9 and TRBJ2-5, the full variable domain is DTGVSQNPRHKITKRGQNVTFRCDPISEHNRLYWYRQTLGQGPEFLTYFQNEAQLEKSRLLSDRFSAERPKGSFSTLEIQRTEQGDSAMYLCASSLAGQYQETQYFGPGTRLLVL.

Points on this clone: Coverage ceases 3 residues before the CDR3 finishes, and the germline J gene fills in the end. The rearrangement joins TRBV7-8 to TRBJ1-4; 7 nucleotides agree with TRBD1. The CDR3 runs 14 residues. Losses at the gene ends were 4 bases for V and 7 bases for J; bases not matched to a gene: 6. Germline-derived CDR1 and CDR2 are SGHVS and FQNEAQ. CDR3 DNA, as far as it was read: TGTGCCAGCAGCTCCCCGGGACAGTCTGAAAAA. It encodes CASSSPGQSEK. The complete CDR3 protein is CASSSPGQSEKLFF.

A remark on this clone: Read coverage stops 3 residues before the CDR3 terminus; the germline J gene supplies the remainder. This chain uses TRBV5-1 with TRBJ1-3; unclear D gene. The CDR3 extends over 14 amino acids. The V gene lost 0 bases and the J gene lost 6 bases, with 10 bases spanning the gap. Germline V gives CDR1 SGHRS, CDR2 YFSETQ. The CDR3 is CASSLGQAQNTIYF. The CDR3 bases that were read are TGCGCCAGCAGCTTGGGTCAGGCCCAAAACACC.

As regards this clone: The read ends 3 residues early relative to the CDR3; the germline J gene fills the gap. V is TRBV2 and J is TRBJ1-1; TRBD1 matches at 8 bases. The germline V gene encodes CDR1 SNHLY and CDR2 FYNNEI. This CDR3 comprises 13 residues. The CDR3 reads CASIRDRHEKAFF. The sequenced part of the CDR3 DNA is TGTGCCAGCATCCGGGACAGGCATGAAAAA.

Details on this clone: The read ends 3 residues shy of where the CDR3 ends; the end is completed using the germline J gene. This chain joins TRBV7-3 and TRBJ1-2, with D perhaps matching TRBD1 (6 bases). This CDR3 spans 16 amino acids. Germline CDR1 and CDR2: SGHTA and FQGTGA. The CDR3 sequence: CASSLIGGGASNDYTF. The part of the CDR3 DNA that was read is TGTGCCAGCAGCTTAATAGGCGGGGGGGCGTCAAATGAC.

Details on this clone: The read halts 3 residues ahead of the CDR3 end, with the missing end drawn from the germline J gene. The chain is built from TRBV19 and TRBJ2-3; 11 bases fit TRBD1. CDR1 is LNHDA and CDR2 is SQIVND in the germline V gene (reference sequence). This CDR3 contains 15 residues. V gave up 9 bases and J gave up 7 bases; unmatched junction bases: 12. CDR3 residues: CASTEGTGGRNTQYF. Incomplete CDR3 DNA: TGTGCCAGCACCGAAGGGACAGGGGGAAGGAATACG.

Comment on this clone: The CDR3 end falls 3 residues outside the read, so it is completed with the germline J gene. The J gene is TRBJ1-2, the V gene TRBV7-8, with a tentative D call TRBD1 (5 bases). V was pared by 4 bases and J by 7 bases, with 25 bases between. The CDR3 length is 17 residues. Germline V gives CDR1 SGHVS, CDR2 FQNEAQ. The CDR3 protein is CASSSQGLAGLGVGYTF. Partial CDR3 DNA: TGTGCCAGCAGCTCCCAGGGACTAGCGGGGTTGGGAGTTGGC.

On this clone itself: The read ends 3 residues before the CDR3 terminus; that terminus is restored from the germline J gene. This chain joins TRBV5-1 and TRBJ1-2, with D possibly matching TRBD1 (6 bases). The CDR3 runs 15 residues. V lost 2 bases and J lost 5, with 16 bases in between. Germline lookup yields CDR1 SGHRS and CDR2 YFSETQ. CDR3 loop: CASSFRDTNWYGYTF. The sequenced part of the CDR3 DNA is TGCGCCAGCAGCTTCCGGGACACAAACTGGTATGGC.

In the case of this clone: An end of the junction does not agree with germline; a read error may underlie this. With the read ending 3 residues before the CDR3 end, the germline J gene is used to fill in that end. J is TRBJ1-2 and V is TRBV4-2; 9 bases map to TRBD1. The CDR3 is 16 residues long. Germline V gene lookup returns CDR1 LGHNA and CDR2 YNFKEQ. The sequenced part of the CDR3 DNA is TGCGCCAGCAGCCAAGATGTGGGACAGGGAGTCTACGGC. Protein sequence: CASSQDVGQGVYG. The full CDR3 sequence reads CASSQDVGQGVYGYTF.

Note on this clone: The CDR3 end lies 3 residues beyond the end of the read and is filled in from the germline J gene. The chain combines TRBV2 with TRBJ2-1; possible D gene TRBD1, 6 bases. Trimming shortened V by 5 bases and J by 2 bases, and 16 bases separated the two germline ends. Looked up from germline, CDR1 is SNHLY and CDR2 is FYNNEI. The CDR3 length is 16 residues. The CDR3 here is CASSKNNRETYNEQFF. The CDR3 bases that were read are TGTGCCAGCAGTAAAAACAACAGGGAAACCTACAATGAG. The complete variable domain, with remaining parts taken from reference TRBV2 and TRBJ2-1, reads EPEVTQTPSHQVTQMGQEVILRCVPISNHLYFYWYRQILGQKVEFLVSFYNNEISEKSEIFDDQFSVERPDGSNFTLKIRSTKLEDSAMYFCASSKNNRETYNEQFFGPGTRLTVL.

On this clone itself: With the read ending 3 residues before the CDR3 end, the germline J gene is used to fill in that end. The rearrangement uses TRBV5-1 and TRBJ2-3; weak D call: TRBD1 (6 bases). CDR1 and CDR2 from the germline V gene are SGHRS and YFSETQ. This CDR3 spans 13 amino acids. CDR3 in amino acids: CASSFRGQETQYF. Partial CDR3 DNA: TGCGCCAGCAGCTTCCGGGGACAAGAGACG.

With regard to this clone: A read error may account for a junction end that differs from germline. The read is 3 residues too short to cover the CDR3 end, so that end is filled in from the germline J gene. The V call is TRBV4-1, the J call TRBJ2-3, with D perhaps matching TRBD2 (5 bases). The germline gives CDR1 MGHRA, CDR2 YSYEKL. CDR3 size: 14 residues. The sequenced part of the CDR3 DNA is TGCGCCAGCAGCGAAGAGGGCAGCACAGATACG. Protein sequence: CASSEEGSTDT. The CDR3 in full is CASSEEGSTDTQYF.

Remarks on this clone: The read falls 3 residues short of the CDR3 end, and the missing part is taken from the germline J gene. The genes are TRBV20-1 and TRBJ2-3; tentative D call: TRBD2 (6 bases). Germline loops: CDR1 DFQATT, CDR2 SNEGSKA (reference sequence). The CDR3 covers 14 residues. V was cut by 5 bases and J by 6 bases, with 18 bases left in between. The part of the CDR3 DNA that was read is TGCAGTGCTCATCTAGCGATCCACGGGGATACG. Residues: CSAHLAIHGDT. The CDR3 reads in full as CSAHLAIHGDTQYF.

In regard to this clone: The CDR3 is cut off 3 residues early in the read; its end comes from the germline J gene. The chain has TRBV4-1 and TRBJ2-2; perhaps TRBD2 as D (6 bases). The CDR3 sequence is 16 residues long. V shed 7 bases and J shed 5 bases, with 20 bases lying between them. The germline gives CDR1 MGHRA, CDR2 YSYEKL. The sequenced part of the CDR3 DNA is TGCGCCAGCACCCTCAGGGCTAGCGCCCAGACCGGGGAG. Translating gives CASTLRASAQTGE. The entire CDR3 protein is CASTLRASAQTGELFF.

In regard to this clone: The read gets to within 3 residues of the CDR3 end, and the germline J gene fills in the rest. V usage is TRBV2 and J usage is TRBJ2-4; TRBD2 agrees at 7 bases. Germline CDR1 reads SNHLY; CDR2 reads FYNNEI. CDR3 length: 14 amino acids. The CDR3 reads CASKLGGERYGQYF. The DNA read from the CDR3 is TGTGCCAGCAAACTGGGAGGGGAGCGATATGGT.